This T cell receptor (beta chain) originates from a study of blood T cells in healthy people across ages. The authors drew about 10 milliliters of peripheral blood from each donor. General study results and limits: Per million T cells, TCR beta diversity dropped about linearly as age rose.

The use of a sample-barcoded 5' primer and a J-beta primer mix characterized a second PCR of roughly 6 to 11 cycles. Sequencing of every sample gave 3 million or more CDR3-containing paired-end reads. TCRdb recomputed calls from the 5' RACE reads with MiXCR, one row per CDR3 protein. The sample consists of hundreds of thousands of distinct CDR3 sequences, approximately 59% of them appearing once. This clonotype was counted a few times. Its antigen remains unidentified. This CDR3 is built from 16 residues. The germline V and J ends were trimmed by 5 bases and 0 bases, with 14 bases remaining between them. Germline V lookup: CDR1 LNHNV, CDR2 YYDKDF (reference sequence).

The TCR sequence derives from a man aged 55 to 70 in good health. The rearrangement links TRBV15 to TRBJ1-5; D gene ambiguous. The specimen was blood. CDR3 sequence (DNA): TGTGCCACCAGCCGGGGTTTCGCAGATAGCAATCAGCCCCAGCATTTT. Translating it yields CATSRGFADSNQPQHF.